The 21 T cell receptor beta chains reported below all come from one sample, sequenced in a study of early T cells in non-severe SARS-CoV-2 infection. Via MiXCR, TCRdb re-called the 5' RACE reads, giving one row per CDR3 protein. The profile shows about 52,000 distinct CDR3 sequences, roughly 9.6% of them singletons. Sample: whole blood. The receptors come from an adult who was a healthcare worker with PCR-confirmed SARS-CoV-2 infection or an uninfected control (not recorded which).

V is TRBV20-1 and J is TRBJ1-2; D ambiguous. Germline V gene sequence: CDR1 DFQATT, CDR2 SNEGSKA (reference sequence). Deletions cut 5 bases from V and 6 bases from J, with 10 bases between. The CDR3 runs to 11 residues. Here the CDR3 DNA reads TGCAGTGCTCCGGTCACTGATGGCTACACCTTC. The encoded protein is CSAPVTDGYTF.

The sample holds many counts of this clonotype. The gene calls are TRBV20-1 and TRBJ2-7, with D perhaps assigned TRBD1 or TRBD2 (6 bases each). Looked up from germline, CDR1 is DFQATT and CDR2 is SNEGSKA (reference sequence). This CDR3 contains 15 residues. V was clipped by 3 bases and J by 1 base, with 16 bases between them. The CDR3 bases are TGCAGTGCTAGGGGGGGCCGTTACCGTTCCTACGAGCAGTACTTC. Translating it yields CSARGGRYRSYEQYF.

For the CDR3, the DNA is TGTGCCAGCAGTGGTGGGGGAGGAGGAGGAGAGACCCAGTACTTC. Translation gives CASSGGGGGGETQYF. The chain is built from TRBV2 and TRBJ2-5; tentative D call: TRBD2 (6 bases). The CDR3 covers 15 residues. Germline CDR1 reads SNHLY; CDR2 reads FYNNEI. V was shortened by 4 bases and J by 4 bases, with 16 bases between the two germline ends.

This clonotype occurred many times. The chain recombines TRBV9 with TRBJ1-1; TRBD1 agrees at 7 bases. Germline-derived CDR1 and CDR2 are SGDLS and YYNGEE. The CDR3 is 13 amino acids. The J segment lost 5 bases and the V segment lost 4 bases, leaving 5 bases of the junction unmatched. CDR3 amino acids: CASSPTGRTEAFF. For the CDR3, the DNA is TGTGCCAGCAGCCCGACAGGGAGGACTGAAGCTTTCTTT.

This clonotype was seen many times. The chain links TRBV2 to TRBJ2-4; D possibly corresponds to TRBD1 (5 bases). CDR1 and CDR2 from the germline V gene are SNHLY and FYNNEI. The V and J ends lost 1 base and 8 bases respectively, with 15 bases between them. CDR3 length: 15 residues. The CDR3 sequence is CASSEEGHLGHIQYF. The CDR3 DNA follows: TGTGCCAGCAGTGAAGAGGGGCACCTTGGCCACATTCAGTACTTC. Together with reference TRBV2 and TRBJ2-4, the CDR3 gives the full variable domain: EPEVTQTPSHQVTQMGQEVILRCVPISNHLYFYWYRQILGQKVEFLVSFYNNEISEKSEIFDDQFSVERPDGSNFTLKIRSTKLEDSAMYFCASSEEGHLGHIQYFGAGTRLSVL.

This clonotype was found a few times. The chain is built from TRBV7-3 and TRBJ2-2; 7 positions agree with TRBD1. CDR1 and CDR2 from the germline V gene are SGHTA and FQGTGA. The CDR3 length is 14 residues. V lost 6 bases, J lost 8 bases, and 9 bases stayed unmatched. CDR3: CASSKDRETGELFF. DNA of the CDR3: TGTGCCAGCAGTAAAGACAGGGAGACGGGGGAGCTGTTTTTT.

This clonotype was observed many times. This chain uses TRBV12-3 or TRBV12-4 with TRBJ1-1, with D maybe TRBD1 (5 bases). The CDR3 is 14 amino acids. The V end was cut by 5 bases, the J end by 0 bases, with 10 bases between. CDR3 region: CASSPDSVNTEAFF. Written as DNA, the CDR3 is TGTGCCAGCAGTCCCGACAGCGTGAACACTGAAGCTTTCTTT.

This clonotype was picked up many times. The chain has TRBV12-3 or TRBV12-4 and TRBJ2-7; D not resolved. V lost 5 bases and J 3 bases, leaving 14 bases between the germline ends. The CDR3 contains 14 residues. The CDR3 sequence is CASSPPGGDYEQYF. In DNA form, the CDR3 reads TGTGCCAGCAGTCCCCCCGGTGGAGACTACGAGCAGTACTTC.

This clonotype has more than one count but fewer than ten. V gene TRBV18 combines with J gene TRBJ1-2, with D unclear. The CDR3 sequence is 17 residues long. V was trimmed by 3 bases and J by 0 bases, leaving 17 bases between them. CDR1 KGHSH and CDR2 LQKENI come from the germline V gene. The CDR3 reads CASSPPVGGGPNYGYTF. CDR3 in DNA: TGTGCCAGCTCACCTCCTGTAGGCGGCGGACCTAACTATGGCTACACCTTC.

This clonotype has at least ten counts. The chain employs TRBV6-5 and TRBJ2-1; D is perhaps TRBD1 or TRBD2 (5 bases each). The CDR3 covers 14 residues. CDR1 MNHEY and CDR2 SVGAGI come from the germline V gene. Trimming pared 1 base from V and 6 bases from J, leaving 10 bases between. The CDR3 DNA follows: TGTGCCAGCAGTTACTTACCGGGGACCAATGAGCAGTTCTTC. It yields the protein CASSYLPGTNEQFF.

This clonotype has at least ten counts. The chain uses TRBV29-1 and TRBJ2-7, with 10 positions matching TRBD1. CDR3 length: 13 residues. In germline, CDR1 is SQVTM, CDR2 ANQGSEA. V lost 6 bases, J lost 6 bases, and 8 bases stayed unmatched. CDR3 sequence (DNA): TGCAGCGTCGGGACAGGGGAGTTCTTCGAGCAGTACTTC. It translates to CSVGTGEFFEQYF.

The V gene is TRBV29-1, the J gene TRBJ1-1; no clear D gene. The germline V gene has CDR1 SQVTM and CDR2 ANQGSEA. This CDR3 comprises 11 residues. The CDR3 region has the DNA TGCGGGATAATCTTAACCACTGAAGCTTTCTTT. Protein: CGIILTTEAFF.

The CDR3 nucleotides read TGTGCCATCGAGACTAGCGGTAACACCGGGGAGCTGTTTTTT. Residues: CAIETSGNTGELFF. This chain joins TRBV10-3 and TRBJ2-2, with TRBD2 matching over 9 bases. V was clipped by 8 bases and J by 2 bases; unmatched bases: 3. The germline V gene encodes CDR1 ENHRY and CDR2 SYGVKD. The CDR3 runs to 14 residues.

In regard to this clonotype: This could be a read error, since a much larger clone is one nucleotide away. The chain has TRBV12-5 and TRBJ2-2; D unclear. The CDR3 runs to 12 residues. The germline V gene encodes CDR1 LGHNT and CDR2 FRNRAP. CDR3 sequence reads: CVSAYHTGELFF. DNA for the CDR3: TGTGTTAGTGCCTATCACACCGGGGAGCTGTTTTTT.

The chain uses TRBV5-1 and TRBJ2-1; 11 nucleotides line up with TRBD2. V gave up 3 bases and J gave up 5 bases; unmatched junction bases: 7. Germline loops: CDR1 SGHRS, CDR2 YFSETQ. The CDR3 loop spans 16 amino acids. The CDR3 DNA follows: TGCGCCAGCAGCTCTGGACTAGCGGGCGCCCACAATGAGCAGTTCTTC. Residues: CASSSGLAGAHNEQFF.

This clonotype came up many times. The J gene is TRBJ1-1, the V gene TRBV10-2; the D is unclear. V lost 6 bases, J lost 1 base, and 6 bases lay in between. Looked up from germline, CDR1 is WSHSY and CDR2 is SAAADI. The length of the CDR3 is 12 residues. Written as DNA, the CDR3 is TGCGCCAGCAGATCAGGGAACACTGAAGCTTTCTTT. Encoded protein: CASRSGNTEAFF.

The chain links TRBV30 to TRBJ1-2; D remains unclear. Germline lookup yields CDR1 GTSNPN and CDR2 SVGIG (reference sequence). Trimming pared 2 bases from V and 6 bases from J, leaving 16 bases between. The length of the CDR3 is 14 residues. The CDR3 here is CAWSSLAVGDGYTF. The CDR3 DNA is TGTGCCTGGAGTTCTTTGGCTGTTGGGGATGGCTACACCTTC.

CDR3 DNA: TGCAGTGCGGAACGGGGGCGGGATTCACCCCTCCACTTT. This encodes CSAERGRDSPLHF. This chain links TRBV20-1 with TRBJ1-6; TRBD1 is a possible D gene (6 bases). The CDR3 has 13 amino acids. V was shortened by 6 bases and J by 8 bases, with 14 bases between the two germline ends. The germline gives CDR1 DFQATT, CDR2 SNEGSKA (reference sequence).

The CDR3: CSVEASGTSTDTQYF. In nucleotides, the CDR3 is TGCAGCGTTGAGGCTAGCGGAACTAGCACAGATACGCAGTATTTT. This chain uses TRBV29-1 with TRBJ2-3; 7 nucleotides agree with TRBD2. The germline V gene encodes CDR1 SQVTM and CDR2 ANQGSEA. This CDR3 contains 15 residues. Losses at the gene ends were 3 bases for V and 0 bases for J; bases not matched to a gene: 6.

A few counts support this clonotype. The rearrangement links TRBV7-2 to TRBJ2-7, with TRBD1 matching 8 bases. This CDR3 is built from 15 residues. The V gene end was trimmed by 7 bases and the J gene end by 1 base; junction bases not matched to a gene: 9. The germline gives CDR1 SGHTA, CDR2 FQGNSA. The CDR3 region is CASTLTTGESYEQYF. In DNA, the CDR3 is TGTGCCAGCACGTTGACGACAGGGGAATCCTACGAGCAGTACTTC.

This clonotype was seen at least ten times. The CDR3 region has the DNA TGCGCCAGCAGCCAAGAAGCGCTTGGTCGGGCCTCTAACGGGGAGCTGTTTTTT. Translating gives CASSQEALGRASNGELFF. The genes are TRBV4-1 and TRBJ2-2; D is uncertain. Deletions cut 0 bases from V and 7 bases from J, with 21 bases between. The CDR3 is 18 residues long. In germline, CDR1 is MGHRA, CDR2 YSYEKL.